This record covers a single T cell receptor (beta chain). As yet, its antigen is unknown. This entry belongs to a study of blood T cells in healthy people across ages. General study points: Age advanced and TCR beta diversity per million T cells fell, roughly linearly. Naive T cell percentage by flow cytometry tracked strongly with beta diversity.

PCR was performed a second time for about 6 to 12 cycles using a sample-barcoded 5' primer and a J-beta primer mix. One entry per CDR3 protein results from TCRdb running MiXCR on the 5' RACE reads. The data contain around 2 million distinct CDR3 sequences, roughly 43% of them singletons. After removal of 6 bases from V and 8 bases from J, the junction contained 19 bases not matched to a gene. The CDR3 is made up of 17 amino acids. The V gene's germline CDR1 is SNHLY and CDR2 FYNNEI. The sequenced sample was blood. The chain recombines TRBV2 with TRBJ2-1; 7 nucleotides line up with TRBD1. The sequence derives from a human donor in good health. The CDR3 is CASSVRGRQPNRDEQFF. Written as DNA, the CDR3 is TGTGCCAGCAGCGTAAGGGGGCGGCAGCCCAACAGGGATGAGCAGTTCTTC.